Given below is one T cell receptor beta chain in context. This sample stems from a study of control samples from healthy donors and cancer patients. Sequencing used immunoSEQ multiplex PCR; TCRdb keeps in-frame clones, though not all of them. The table records tens of thousands of clones, 79% of them present only once. The CDR3 runs to 12 residues. The germline CDR1 and CDR2 sequences are WSHSY and SAAADI. V lost 2 bases to trimming and J lost 4 bases, with 5 bases between them. The specimen was PBMCs. The sequence was obtained from a man aged 60 to 69 with head and neck cancer. The chain uses TRBV10-2 and TRBJ1-2; D not resolved. The CDR3 spells CASSELAYGYTF. The CDR3 bases are TGCGCCAGCAGTGAGCTCGCCTATGGCTACACCTTC.